Each of the 27 T cell receptor beta chains below was sequenced from the same sample in a study of T cells in Graves' hyperthyroidism and ophthalmopathy. TCR beta CDR3 region amplification was performed from RNA transcripts. Initially, a first-round RT-PCR of the TCR CDR3 employed the HTBI primer set. TCRdb re-derived calls from the multiplex PCR reads in MiXCR, one entry per CDR3 protein. The table has around 36,000 distinct CDR3 sequences, roughly half seen once. The sequenced material came from blood. These receptors were collected from a man in his forties with Graves' ophthalmopathy.

The chain employs TRBV4-1 and TRBJ2-5; no clear D gene. V lost 2 bases to trimming and J lost 1 base, with 11 bases between them. From germline, CDR1 is MGHRA and CDR2 YSYEKL. The CDR3 totals 15 residues. This CDR3 is CASSQLVQSQETQYF. CDR3 nucleotides: TGCGCCAGCAGCCAATTAGTGCAGAGCCAAGAGACCCAGTACTTC.

This clonotype was observed a handful of times. The chain carries TRBV18 and TRBJ2-6; no clear D. Between the trimmed V and J ends, which lost 8 bases and 0 bases, there was a span of 14 bases. The CDR3 has 16 amino acids. Germline V gene lookup returns CDR1 KGHSH and CDR2 LQKENI. The CDR3 DNA reads as TGTGCCAGCCCGAAGGATCAGGCCTCTGGGGCCAACGTCCTGACTTTC. Protein sequence: CASPKDQASGANVLTF.

In its sample, this clonotype was seen many times. The chain couples TRBV20-1 to TRBJ1-1, with 7 nucleotides matching TRBD1. Germline V gene lookup returns CDR1 DFQATT and CDR2 SNEGSKA (reference sequence). This CDR3 is 14 amino acids long. Trimming removed 6 bases from V and 4 bases from J; junction bases left unmatched: 11. This CDR3 reads CSAPLGGGITEAFF. The CDR3 DNA sequence: TGCAGTGCGCCCCTGGGAGGGGGCATCACTGAAGCTTTCTTT.

Ten or more counts support this clonotype. The chain recombines TRBV6-1 with TRBJ1-6; the D is unclear. Germline CDR1 is MNHNS and CDR2 is SASEGT. Trimming removed 7 bases from V and 0 bases from J, with 7 bases in between. This CDR3 comprises 14 residues. The DNA of the CDR3 is TGTGCCAGCACCGTCAGCTCCTATAATTCACCCCTCCACTTT. Protein product: CASTVSSYNSPLHF.

This clonotype was found many times. The V gene is TRBV19, the J gene TRBJ2-2, with 9 bases lining up with TRBD1. CDR3 length equals 15 residues. V lost 5 bases, J lost 7 bases, and 8 bases stayed unmatched. Germline CDR1 reads LNHDA; CDR2 reads SQIVND (reference sequence). For the CDR3, the DNA is TGTGCCAGTAGTCCGGGACAGGGAGTCCTCGGGGAGCTGTTTTTT. It translates to CASSPGQGVLGELFF.

This chain joins TRBV7-8 and TRBJ2-1, with 13 bases that match TRBD2. The CDR3 contains 16 residues. CDR1 is SGHVS and CDR2 is FQNEAQ in the germline V gene. V trimming: 5 bases; J trimming: 7 bases; junction bases outside the gene matches: 8. This CDR3 reads CASSPRTSGSSNEQFF. The DNA for the CDR3 is TGTGCCAGCAGCCCCCGGACTAGCGGGAGTTCGAATGAGCAGTTCTTC.

The chain couples TRBV6-5 to TRBJ2-5, with a weak D call TRBD2 (6 bases). Germline loops: CDR1 MNHEY, CDR2 SVGAGI. Trimming removed 8 bases at V and 4 bases at J, with 17 bases between. This CDR3 comprises 14 residues. CDR3: CASRKGDGRETQYF. The CDR3 nucleotides are TGTGCCAGCCGAAAAGGGGACGGGAGAGAGACCCAGTACTTC.

This clonotype is labeled as medium-sized. This chain links TRBV10-3 with TRBJ2-5; D is perhaps TRBD1 (6 bases). Germline lookup yields CDR1 ENHRY and CDR2 SYGVKD. The CDR3 totals 12 residues. The V end lost 5 bases, the J end lost 4 bases, and 8 bases lay between the germline ends. The CDR3 protein is CAISKQGETQYF. CDR3 DNA: TGTGCCATCAGTAAACAGGGAGAGACCCAGTACTTC.

The chain combines TRBV28 with TRBJ2-1; D not resolved. The germline gives CDR1 MDHEN, CDR2 SYDVKM. CDR3 length equals 12 residues. V shed 0 bases and J shed 6 bases, with 3 bases lying between them. The CDR3 region is CASSLWGNEQFF. In DNA form, the CDR3 reads TGTGCCAGCAGTTTATGGGGCAATGAGCAGTTCTTC.

This sequence joins TRBV7-3 and TRBJ2-1; 9 nucleotides match TRBD2. There are 14 residues in the CDR3. The trim removed 5 bases at V and 10 bases at J, leaving 9 bases unmatched. Germline lookup yields CDR1 SGHTA and CDR2 FQGTGA. DNA for the CDR3: TGTGCCAGCAGCACCTTAGCGGGAGTAGAAGAGCAGTTCTTC. Translation: CASSTLAGVEEQFF. The complete variable domain, with remaining parts taken from reference TRBV7-3 and TRBJ2-1, reads GAGVSQTPSNKVTEKGKYVELRCDPISGHTALYWYRQSLGQGPEFLIYFQGTGAADDSGLPNDRFFAVRPEGSVSTLKIQRTERGDSAVYLCASSTLAGVEEQFFGPGTRLTVL.

This chain links TRBV11-2 with TRBJ1-5; D unclear. The CDR3 runs 8 residues. The V end was cut by 5 bases, the J end by 13 bases, with 3 bases between. The germline V gene has CDR1 SGHAT and CDR2 FQNNGV. The CDR3 nucleotides are TGTGCCAGCAGCCCACAGCATTTT. It is translated as CASSPQHF.

The CDR3 reads CSARGDFRRGGQFF. The CDR3 DNA reads as TGCAGTGCTAGGGGGGACTTTAGGAGGGGGGGGCAGTTCTTC. The rearrangement links TRBV20-1 to TRBJ2-1; a possible D gene is TRBD2 (7 bases). Germline loops: CDR1 DFQATT, CDR2 SNEGSKA (reference sequence). The CDR3 spans 14 residues. V lost 3 bases and J lost 12, with 21 bases in between.

This clonotype was found many times. The J gene is TRBJ1-1, the V gene TRBV20-1; TRBD1 matches 10 bases. Germline CDR1 DFQATT, CDR2 SNEGSKA (reference sequence). J gave up 0 bases and V 6 bases, and 10 bases lay outside the gene matches. There are 16 residues in the CDR3. The CDR3 DNA reads TGCAGTGCCGAAAGGCGGGACAGGGGCATGAACACTGAAGCTTTCTTT. This sequence encodes CSAERRDRGMNTEAFF.

The gene calls are TRBV7-3 and TRBJ2-1; D could derive from TRBD1 or TRBD2 (6 bases each). The CDR3 spans 15 residues. Trimming cost V 7 bases and J 1 base, with 14 bases left between them. Germline V lookup: CDR1 SGHTA, CDR2 FQGTGA. CDR3 sequence reads: CASTQGGTSYNEQFF. The CDR3 nucleotides are TGTGCCAGCACCCAAGGGGGGACTTCCTACAATGAGCAGTTCTTC.

The J gene is TRBJ1-1, the V gene TRBV20-1; 11 bases map to TRBD1. V gave up 0 bases and J gave up 3 bases; unmatched junction bases: 3. Germline CDR1 is DFQATT and CDR2 is SNEGSKA (reference sequence). The CDR3 sequence is 15 residues long. CDR3 DNA: TGCAGTGCTAGAGACGGACAGGGGGCGGACACTGAAGCTTTCTTT. Its protein is CSARDGQGADTEAFF.

The chain has TRBV10-3 and TRBJ1-2; 7 bases agree with TRBD1. Germline values: CDR1 ENHRY, CDR2 SYGVKD. With 0 bases clipped from V and 5 bases from J, the junction kept 3 bases outside the gene matches. The length of the CDR3 is 14 residues. CDR3 coding DNA: TGTGCCATCAGTGAGTCGGGGACAGCGTATGGCTACACCTTC. Its protein product is CAISESGTAYGYTF.

V gene TRBV5-4 combines with J gene TRBJ1-4; D is uncertain. V lost 4 bases and J 6 bases, leaving 16 bases between the germline ends. The CDR3 is 15 residues long. Germline-derived CDR1 and CDR2 are SGHNT and YYREEE (reference sequence). This chain's CDR3 is CASSRKLLGDEKLFF. Written as DNA, the CDR3 is TGTGCCAGCAGCCGCAAGTTACTTGGGGATGAAAAACTGTTTTTT.

For this clonotype: A much larger clonotype is one base distant, so this may be a read error. This chain connects TRBV5-5 to TRBJ2-1; D perhaps matches TRBD2 (5 bases). Germline-derived CDR1 and CDR2 are SGHKS and YYEKEE (reference sequence). V lost 4 bases and J lost 9, with 20 bases in between. The CDR3 sequence is 15 residues long. CDR3 in DNA: TGTGCCAGCAGCATTACCCCGGGGTCCCAGTTTGAGCAGTTCTTC. This gives the protein CASSITPGSQFEQFF.

Worth noting for this clonotype: Sequence at one end of the junction differs from germline and may be a read error. The chain has TRBV7-3 and TRBJ1-5, with D perhaps matching TRBD1 (6 bases). Germline CDR1 SGHTA, CDR2 FQGTGA. The CDR3 runs to 18 residues. The CDR3 protein is CASSQEGGMVRSNQPQHF. CDR3 in DNA: TGCGCCAGCAGCCAAGAGGGGGGCATGGTCCGGAGCAATCAGCCCCAGCATTTT. Variable domain in full (rest from reference TRBV7-3 and TRBJ1-5): GAGVSQTPSNKVTEKGKYVELRCDPISGHTALYWYRQSLGQGPEFLIYFQGTGAADDSGLPNDRFFAVRPEGSVSTLKIQRTERGDSAVYLCASSQEGGMVRSNQPQHFGDGTRLSIL.

There are a few counts of this clonotype. V usage is TRBV29-1 and J usage is TRBJ2-7; D might be TRBD1 (6 bases). V was shortened by 4 bases and J by 3 bases, with 16 bases between the two germline ends. The CDR3 consists of 14 residues. Germline V gene lookup returns CDR1 SQVTM and CDR2 ANQGSEA. This CDR3 reads CSVVRSGDFYEQYF. Written as DNA, the CDR3 is TGCAGCGTTGTACGGTCAGGGGATTTCTACGAGCAGTACTTC.

With regard to this clonotype: A junction boundary mismatches the germline segment, possibly from a read error. The V call is TRBV5-1, the J call TRBJ2-7; tentative D call: TRBD2 (5 bases). CDR1 and CDR2 from the germline V gene are SGHRS and YFSETQ. The CDR3 is made up of 16 amino acids. The CDR3 sequence is CAGSLGRGSPRGEQYF. CDR3 DNA: TGCGCCGGCAGCTTGGGAAGAGGGAGCCCTCGAGGAGAGCAGTACTTC.

This clonotype is labeled as medium-sized. The chain recombines TRBV7-3 with TRBJ1-2; 7 nucleotides line up with TRBD1. Germline V lookup: CDR1 SGHTA, CDR2 FQGTGA. The CDR3 spans 13 residues. J lost 4 bases, V lost 5 bases, and 4 bases had no gene match. The CDR3 DNA reads as TGTGCCAGCAGCCCTTCAGGGGGCTATGGCTACACCTTC. Amino acids: CASSPSGGYGYTF. Full variable domain (missing parts from reference TRBV7-3 and TRBJ1-2): GAGVSQTPSNKVTEKGKYVELRCDPISGHTALYWYRQSLGQGPEFLIYFQGTGAADDSGLPNDRFFAVRPEGSVSTLKIQRTERGDSAVYLCASSPSGGYGYTFGSGTRLTVV.

The chain links TRBV20-1 to TRBJ2-3, with 12 bases lining up with TRBD2. Germline CDR1 and CDR2: DFQATT and SNEGSKA (reference sequence). The CDR3 is made up of 17 amino acids. Trimming at V came to 1 base and at J to 0 bases, leaving 5 bases not matched to a gene. CDR3 DNA sequence: TGCAGTGCTAGAGGGGCTAGCGGGGGGGCCAGCACAGATACGCAGTATTTT. This translates into CSARGASGGASTDTQYF.

There are many counts of this clonotype. V usage is TRBV15 and J usage is TRBJ2-4; D call uncertain. V gave up 4 bases and J gave up 0 bases, with 16 bases separating them. Germline CDR1 LNHNV, CDR2 YYDKDF (reference sequence). The CDR3 covers 17 residues. The CDR3 nucleotides are TGTGCCACCAGCATCAAGAGGCAGATTCTAGCCAAAAACATTCAGTACTTC. Residues: CATSIKRQILAKNIQYF.

This clonotype was detected ten times or more. J is TRBJ1-5 and V is TRBV12-3 or TRBV12-4, with D possibly being TRBD1 (6 bases). The CDR3 length is 15 residues. Deletions cut 7 bases from V and 2 bases from J, with 15 bases between. The DNA for the CDR3 is TGTGCCAGCAAACCACAGGGAGGTGGCAATCAGCCCCAGCATTTT. This translates into CASKPQGGGNQPQHF.

This chain joins TRBV7-8 and TRBJ2-7; TRBD1 aligns across 8 bases. Germline loops: CDR1 SGHVS, CDR2 FQNEAQ. This CDR3 is built from 15 residues. Unmatched junction bases numbered 5, after V lost 3 bases and J lost 1 base. The CDR3 sequence is CASSLTGVRSYEQYF. The CDR3 DNA reads as TGTGCCAGCAGCTTGACAGGGGTAAGGTCCTACGAGCAGTACTTC.

The gene calls are TRBV2 and TRBJ2-3; tentatively, D is TRBD2 (6 bases). The V gene's germline CDR1 is SNHLY and CDR2 FYNNEI. CDR3 size: 13 residues. V was pared by 1 base and J by 13 bases, with 15 bases between. The CDR3 loop reads CASSEETGLREYF. The CDR3 DNA sequence: TGTGCCAGCAGTGAAGAGACGGGACTCAGGGAGTATTTT.